This T cell receptor (beta chain) stems from a study of blood T cell repertoires in COVID-19. About the research overall: Sources were T cells, B-cell-depleted T cells, or PBMCs; the material itself was cDNA or gDNA.

Losses at the gene ends were 3 bases for V and 10 bases for J; bases not matched to a gene: 5. Germline lookup yields CDR1 MDHEN and CDR2 SYDVKM. The length of the CDR3 is 14 residues. Produced via immunoSEQ multiplex PCR; TCRdb's table is partial and in-frame only. Of about 77,000 clones in the sample, around nine tenths are singletons; the top ten hold more than 15%. Material for sequencing was peripheral blood. The gene calls are TRBV28 and TRBJ1-6, with 8 bases matching TRBD1. The receptor was isolated from an elderly woman with active or convalescent COVID-19. DNA of the CDR3: TGTGCCAGCAGTTTGGGACAGGTCGCATCACCCCTCCACTTT. It encodes CASSLGQVASPLHF. Full variable domain (outside the CDR3, taken from reference TRBV28 and TRBJ1-6): DVKVTQSSRYLVKRTGEKVFLECVQDMDHENMFWYRQDPGLGLRLIYFSYDVKMKEKGDIPEGYSVSREKKERFSLILESASTNQTSMYLCASSLGQVASPLHFGNGTRLTVT.